This T cell receptor beta chain emerged from a study of T cell responses to AZD1222 COVID-19 vaccine. Overall study findings and caveats: Repertoire sampling was restricted to post-peak T cell response timepoints. Distributed over spike, vaccine-associated CD4 TCRs predominated at 160-218 and 743-854.

CDR3 length equals 15 residues. CDR1 is LNHDA and CDR2 is SQIVND in the germline V gene (reference sequence). V shed 5 bases and J shed 2 bases, with 14 bases lying between them. The assay was immunoSEQ multiplex PCR, and TCRdb's table has in-frame clones only and misses some. Here the sample spans roughly 95,000 clones, 90% to 95% being singletons. Only one count was recorded for this clone. Its matching antigen is unknown. The specimen was peripheral blood, collected 28 days after the second AZD1222 dose. This TCR came from an adult who received the AZD1222 COVID-19 vaccine. The gene calls are TRBV19 and TRBJ2-3; D may correspond to TRBD1 or TRBD2 (6 bases each). This CDR3 reads CASSAQGLITDTQYF. The CDR3 coding sequence is TGTGCCAGTAGTGCACAGGGACTCATCACAGATACGCAGTATTTT.